The 8 T cell receptor beta chains given below trace back to one sample, sequenced in a study of T cells in Graves' hyperthyroidism and ophthalmopathy. Amplification of TCR beta CDR3 regions used RNA as the template. The TCR CDR3 was amplified in a first-round RT-PCR using the HTBI primer set. TCRdb redid the calling of the multiplex PCR reads with MiXCR, one entry per CDR3 protein. The data contain 550,000 to 700,000 distinct CDR3 sequences, 14% to 15% of them singletons. Sequenced sample: blood. Receptor source: a woman aged 35 to 49 with Graves' ophthalmopathy.

There are many counts of this clonotype. The rearrangement uses TRBV29-1 and TRBJ1-1; D call uncertain. The CDR3 is 13 amino acids. The V gene lost 2 bases and the J gene lost 2 bases, with 9 bases spanning the gap. Germline CDR1 SQVTM, CDR2 ANQGSEA. The CDR3 here is CSVESYSNTEAFF. In DNA form, the CDR3 reads TGCAGCGTTGAATCCTACAGCAACACTGAAGCTTTCTTT.

This chain connects TRBV24-1 to TRBJ2-2, with TRBD1 identical over 9 bases. V lost 5 bases and J lost 5; bases outside the gene matches: 8. The CDR3 extends over 16 amino acids. Looked up from germline, CDR1 is KGHDR and CDR2 is SFDVKD. The DNA for the CDR3 is TGTGCCACCAGTGGGTCGGACAGGGGAGGGACCGGGGAGCTGTTTTTT. Residues: CATSGSDRGGTGELFF.

This clonotype was counted only a few times. The chain has TRBV9 and TRBJ1-2; 7 bases map to TRBD1. The CDR3 totals 14 residues. Trimming at V came to 4 bases and at J to 3 bases, leaving 6 bases not matched to a gene. Germline V gene lookup returns CDR1 SGDLS and CDR2 YYNGEE. CDR3 sequence reads: CASSPDRAYYGYTF. The CDR3 region has the DNA TGTGCCAGCAGCCCCGACAGGGCATACTATGGCTACACCTTC.

This clonotype has ten or more counts. The chain is built from TRBV19 and TRBJ1-2; D remains ambiguous. The germline V gene has CDR1 LNHDA and CDR2 SQIVND (reference sequence). V lost 4 bases and J lost 3, with 12 bases in between. The CDR3 length is 14 residues. CDR3 DNA sequence: TGTGCCAGTAGTACCCCGGGCAGCTACTATGGCTACACCTTC. The encoded protein is CASSTPGSYYGYTF.

This clonotype occurred many times. The chain recombines TRBV27 with TRBJ1-1, with 7 positions matching TRBD1. With V trimmed by 4 bases and J by 2 bases, 4 bases remained unmatched. The CDR3 is 14 residues long. Looked up from germline, CDR1 is MNHEY and CDR2 is SMNVEV (reference sequence). The chain's CDR3 is CASSSGGQNTEAFF. For the CDR3, the DNA is TGTGCCAGCAGTTCAGGGGGGCAAAACACTGAAGCTTTCTTT.

There are many counts of this clonotype. V is TRBV6-1 and J is TRBJ2-6, with D unresolved. Looked up from germline, CDR1 is MNHNS and CDR2 is SASEGT. Trimming pared 4 bases from V and 0 bases from J, leaving 4 bases between. The CDR3 is 14 residues long. CDR3 nucleotide sequence: TGTGCCAGCAGTGGCGGCTCTGGGGCCAACGTCCTGACTTTC. Its protein is CASSGGSGANVLTF.

The chain combines TRBV6-2 or TRBV6-3 with TRBJ1-1; 12 bases fit TRBD1. V lost 5 bases, J lost 10 bases, and 5 bases stayed unmatched. Germline values: CDR1 MNHEY, CDR2 SVGEGT. The CDR3 runs to 13 residues. CDR3 sequence: CASSRDRGPGAFF. As DNA, the CDR3 is TGTGCCAGCAGTCGGGACAGGGGGCCGGGAGCTTTCTTT.

This clonotype was found many times. The chain joins TRBV11-1 to TRBJ1-1; TRBD1 matches at 8 bases. V trimming: 3 bases; J trimming: 4 bases; junction bases outside the gene matches: 10. From germline, CDR1 is SGHAT and CDR2 FQDESV (reference sequence). The CDR3 consists of 16 residues. CDR3 DNA: TGTGCCAGCAGCTTTCCATCGACAGGGGCTTCCACTGAAGCTTTCTTT. As protein: CASSFPSTGASTEAFF.